This T cell receptor (beta chain) emerged from a study of cytomegalovirus exposure and HLA in healthy donors. Study-wide points: TCR beta chain V- and J-gene trimming was linked, in a later analysis, to a missense variant in DCLRE1C. Reported results showed that the classifier diagnosed cytomegalovirus status with high specificity and sensitivity. Researchers reported from a later analysis that most CMV-associated TCR beta chains appeared HLA-restricted. Rare sequences made up most TCRs, while some public TCRs were found in many donors.

The primer mix had 60 Vbeta and 13 Jbeta primers. Data came from immunoSEQ multiplex PCR; TCRdb stores just in-frame clones and leaves some out. The table has roughly 220,000 clones, roughly three quarters seen once; the top ten hold about 1.5%. From germline, CDR1 is MDHEN and CDR2 SYDVKM. This CDR3 has 13 residues. The V and J ends lost 10 bases and 7 bases respectively, with 19 bases between them. A word on this clone: As yet, its antigen is unknown.

The chain carries TRBV28 and TRBJ1-2; TRBD1 might be the D (6 bases). The sequenced sample consisted of PBMCs. This clonotype originated in a man between 50 and 59 years old in good health and CMV-seronegative. The CDR3 reads CANTGRGSRGYTF. As DNA, the CDR3 is TGTGCCAACACCGGCAGGGGCTCGCGTGGCTACACCTTC.